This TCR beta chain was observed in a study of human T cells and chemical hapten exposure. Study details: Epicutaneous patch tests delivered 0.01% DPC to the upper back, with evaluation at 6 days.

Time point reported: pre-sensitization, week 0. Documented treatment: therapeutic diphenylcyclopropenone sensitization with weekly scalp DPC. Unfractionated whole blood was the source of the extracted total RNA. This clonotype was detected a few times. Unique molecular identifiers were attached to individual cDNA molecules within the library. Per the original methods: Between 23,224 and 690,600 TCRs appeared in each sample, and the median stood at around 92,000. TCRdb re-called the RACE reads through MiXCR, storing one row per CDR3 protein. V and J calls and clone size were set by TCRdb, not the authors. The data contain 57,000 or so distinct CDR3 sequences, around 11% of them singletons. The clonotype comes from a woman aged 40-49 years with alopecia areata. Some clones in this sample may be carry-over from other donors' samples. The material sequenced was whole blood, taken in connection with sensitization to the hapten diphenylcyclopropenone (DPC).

The CDR3 DNA sequence: TGTGCCAGCAGCTCTCCCACAGATACGCAGTATTTT. Its translation: CASSSPTDTQYF. This sequence joins TRBV7-2 and TRBJ2-3; D not certain. Germline V CDR1 and CDR2: SGHTA, FQGNSA. Trimming removed 4 bases from V and 2 bases from J, with 4 bases in between. This CDR3 has 12 amino acids.